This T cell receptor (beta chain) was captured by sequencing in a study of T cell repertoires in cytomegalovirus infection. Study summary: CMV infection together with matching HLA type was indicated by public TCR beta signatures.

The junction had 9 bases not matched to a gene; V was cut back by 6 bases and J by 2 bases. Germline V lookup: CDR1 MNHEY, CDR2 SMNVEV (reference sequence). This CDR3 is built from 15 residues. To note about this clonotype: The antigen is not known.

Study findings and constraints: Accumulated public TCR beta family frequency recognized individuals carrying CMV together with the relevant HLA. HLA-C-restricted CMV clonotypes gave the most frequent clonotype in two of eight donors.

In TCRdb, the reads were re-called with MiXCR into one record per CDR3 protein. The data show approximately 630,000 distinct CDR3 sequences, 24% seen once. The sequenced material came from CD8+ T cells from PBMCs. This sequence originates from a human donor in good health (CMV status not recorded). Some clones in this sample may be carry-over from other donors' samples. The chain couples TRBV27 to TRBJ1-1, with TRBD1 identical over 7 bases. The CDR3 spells CASSPLYRGNTEAFF. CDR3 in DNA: TGTGCCAGCAGCCCTCTCTACAGGGGAAACACTGAAGCTTTCTTT.